This T cell receptor beta chain comes out of a study of Ad26.COV2.S vaccination and SARS-CoV-2 variants (TCRdb year 2021). Study-level background: Vaccine-arm donors were drawn from COV1001, a multicentre, randomized, double-blind, placebo-controlled phase I-IIa trial of Ad26.COV2.S in healthy adults. Ad26.COV2.S was given intramuscularly at 5x10^10 or 1x10^11 viral particles, as a single shot or as two shots 56 days apart. The specificity and breadth of SARS-CoV-2-reactive T cell receptors after Ad26.COV2.S vaccination were assessed by TCRbeta repertoire sequencing. A total of some 30 samples were included in the TCR-sequenced set, comprising around 19 Ad26.COV2.S vaccine recipients, 5 placebo recipients and 8 SARS-CoV-2 convalescent individuals. Participants in the trial were split at random into five groups of five each, receiving low-dose or high-dose Ad26.COV2.S once or twice, or else placebo on both occasions. Blinding of investigators to trial group allocation was maintained during experiments and outcome assessment.

For this clone: Its cognate antigen has yet to be identified. No much larger clonotype is one base removed from it; base qualities were not supplied.

Reading the label with the study, this specimen's treatment or condition is: about 20 received Ad26.COV2.S at low or high dose, single or two shots; roughly 5 received placebo; per-sample allocation not given. Repertoires of vaccine and placebo recipients were sequenced from samples taken on day 63 after the first injection. Between 29 July and 7 August 2020, Cohort 1b enrolled about 27 adults aged 18-55 years at one site in Boston, USA. As a vaccine, Ad26.COV2.S was a replication-incompetent adenovirus type 26 vector that expressed a prefusion-stabilized SARS-CoV-2 spike protein derived from the original Wuhan strain. Here is what the overall study found, with its caveats: After vaccination, spike-specific CD8+ and CD4+ T cell responses were reported to show substantial breadth. Comparing responses between vaccine doses or regimens was not something the study was powered to do. The authors noted that the TCR breadth and depth analyses may have underestimated total T cell responses. Ad26.COV2.S recipients had higher spike-specific TCR breadth than placebo recipients (P = 0.0014). Comparable non-spike TCR breadth was observed between vaccine and placebo recipients, consistent with only spike being contained in the vaccine.

The cysteine opens and the phenylalanine closes a CDR3 of 13 amino acids. Of the read, only the CDR3 DNA is kept; its 39 bases are in frame from base 1. V is reduced by 2 bases and J by 0 bases, leaving a spacing of 3 bases between them. The CDR1 and CDR2 encoded by the germline V gene are MDHEN and SYDVKM. The immunoSEQ Assay was used to sequence TCRbeta CDR3 regions. After extraction, genomic DNA underwent amplification by bias-controlled multiplex PCR, followed by high-throughput sequencing. The published analysis was carried out like this. To quantify the absolute abundance of every unique TCRbeta CDR3 region, sequences were collapsed and filtered. T cell fraction was estimated by normalizing TCRbeta template counts to usable DNA, which was measured by amplifying reference genes present in all nucleated cells. Repertoire TCRs were annotated as SARS-CoV-2-specific when V gene, CDR3 amino acid sequence and J gene were exactly matched to a known reactive TCR set. MIRA supplied the reference SARS-CoV-2 TCR set, which was filtered for enrichment in COVID-19-positive ImmuneCODE repertoires so that public or cross-reactive TCRs were removed. Using the MIRA antigens, annotated TCRs were further analysed by specific ORF or by position within an ORF. Depth was the summed frequency of annotated unique rearrangements, while breadth was defined as annotated unique rearrangements over total unique productive rearrangements. Two-sided Wilcoxon rank-sum tests were used to compare TCR breadth between groups. Entries here come from immuneACCESS through TCRdb and include only in-frame sequences with V and J called. Some clones fail to appear in such tables; in the studies checked, an unresolved V gene covers under half of the shortfall, and the cause of the remainder is unknown. V, J and clone size reflect that table, while D and trimming were determined from the DNA. The sample profile shows approximately 280,000 clones; over 75% of them were found once. The ten largest account for about 3.1% of the sample.

The sample here was peripheral blood, taken in a trial of Ad26.COV2.S vaccine versus placebo. The rearranged chain carries TRBV28 and TRBJ2-3; the D gene remains uncertain. This sequence was found in a person between 18 and 65 years old who received the Ad26.COV2.S COVID-19 vaccine or a placebo. DNA sequence: TGTGCCAGCAGTTTAGACAGCACAGATACGCAGTATTTT. It encodes CASSLDSTDTQYF.